The clone carrying this T cell receptor beta chain was counted a few times. This specimen comes from a study of blood T cells in healthy people across ages. Alongside a J-beta primer mix, a sample-barcoded 5' primer served in a second PCR lasting roughly 6 to 11 cycles. TCRdb fed the 5' RACE reads into MiXCR, producing one record per CDR3 protein. The repertoire consists of about 380,000 distinct CDR3 sequences, with 45% to 65% occurring once and the leading ten covering under 60%. This receptor was taken from a man aged 55-75 years in good health. The sequenced sample consisted of blood.

CDR3 residues: CASSPGQSTDTQYF. As DNA, the CDR3 is TGTGCCAGCAGCCCGGGACAGTCCACAGATACGCAGTATTTT. The chain combines TRBV7-2 with TRBJ2-3, with TRBD1 matching over 7 bases. With V trimmed by 5 bases and J by 2 bases, 4 bases remained unmatched. Per the germline V gene, CDR1 is SGHTA and CDR2 is FQGNSA. This CDR3 spans 14 amino acids.